A selection of T cell receptor beta chains follows, all from one sample in a study of T cells in Graves' hyperthyroidism and ophthalmopathy. TCRdb recomputed calls from the multiplex PCR reads with MiXCR, one row per CDR3 protein. This sample has hundreds of thousands of distinct CDR3 sequences; 15% to 20% occur once, and the top ten carry around 19%. Sequenced material: blood. Source of these receptors: a woman younger than 35 with Graves' hyperthyroidism. Both conserved end residues are part of each CDR3. A D gene is named only where the DNA matches it firmly. Clone size is shown for a subset of rows, as once, few, many or a class of expanded clone.

16,TRBJ1-4,TRBV27,-,few,CASSTTPGAYNEKLFF,TGTGCCAGCAGTACAACCCCGGGGGCTTATAATGAAAAACTGTTTTTT
14,TRBJ2-7,TRBV11-3,-,many,CASSSPMGSYEQYF,TGTGCCAGCAGCTCCCCGATGGGATCCTACGAGCAGTACTTC
14,TRBJ1-1,TRBV9,-,few,CASSVRDKGTEAFF,TGTGCCAGCAGCGTACGGGACAAAGGGACTGAAGCTTTCTTT
15,TRBJ1-3,TRBV20-1,-,many,CSARDDGSSGNTIYF,TGCAGTGCTAGAGATGACGGTAGCTCTGGAAACACCATATATTTT
15,TRBJ2-3,TRBV11-2,-,many,CASSLVGTSVDTQYF,TGTGCCAGCAGCTTAGTTGGGACAAGTGTAGATACGCAGTATTTT
14,TRBJ2-7,TRBV4-1,-,-,CASSQPTSQSEQYF,TGCGCCAGCAGCCAACCCACTAGTCAATCCGAGCAGTACTTC
12,TRBJ2-1,TRBV28,-,few,CASRVQHAEQFF,TGTGCCAGTCGGGTCCAACACGCAGAGCAGTTCTTC
14,TRBJ2-1,TRBV11-3,-,few,CASSLDRVVNEQFF,TGTGCCAGCAGCTTAGATAGGGTAGTCAATGAGCAGTTCTTC
19,TRBJ2-4,TRBV7-9,-,once,CASSLGTGIALPAKNIQYF,TGTGCCAGCAGCTTAGGGACGGGGATCGCTCTACCAGCCAAAAACATTCAGTACTTC
17,TRBJ1-1,TRBV5-4,TRBD1,-,CASSWDGTGGTKTEAFF,TGTGCCAGCAGCTGGGACGGGACAGGCGGGACAAAAACTGAAGCTTTCTTT
14,TRBJ1-4,TRBV15,-,few,CATSRGGDWGKLFF,TGTGCCACCAGCAGAGGGGGGGACTGGGGAAAACTGTTTTTT
13,TRBJ1-1,TRBV5-1,TRBD1,few,CASRLQGPTEAFF,TGCGCCAGCAGATTACAGGGGCCCACTGAAGCTTTCTTT
16,TRBJ1-5,TRBV12-5,-,-,CASGLYAGVGNQPQHF,TGTGCTAGTGGTTTGTACGCGGGGGTGGGCAATCAGCCCCAGCATTTT
16,TRBJ2-1,TRBV9,TRBD1,few,CASSSKSGTGNNEQSF,TGTGCCAGCAGCTCAAAGTCCGGGACAGGTAACAATGAGCAGTCCTTC
14,TRBJ1-2,TRBV6-1,-,few,CASSEGRTLAGYTF,TGTGCCAGCAGTGAAGGCCGGACACTGGCGGGCTACACCTTC
14,TRBJ2-2,TRBV7-6,-,few,CASSLVQTTGELFF,TGTGCCAGCAGCTTAGTCCAGACCACCGGGGAGCTGTTTTTT
12,TRBJ1-1,TRBV20-1,-,-,CSARAGSTEAFF,TGCAGTGCTAGAGCCGGATCTACTGAAGCTTTCTTT
14,TRBJ1-3,TRBV7-9,TRBD1,few,CASSSRTGGYTIYF,TGTGCCAGCAGCTCGCGGACAGGGGGATACACCATATATTTT
13,TRBJ1-1,TRBV6-2/TRBV6-3,TRBD1,many,CASSSGGITEAFF,TGTGCCAGCAGTTCAGGGGGAATCACTGAAGCTTTCTTT
14,TRBJ2-7,TRBV20-1,-,-,CSAKGDPSSYEQYF,TGCAGTGCTAAGGGGGACCCAAGCTCCTACGAGCAGTACTTC
15,TRBJ1-4,TRBV18,TRBD1,-,CASSPQGGRNEKLFF,TGTGCCAGCTCACCGCAGGGGGGTCGGAATGAAAAACTGTTTTTT
12,TRBJ2-2,TRBV29-1,TRBD2,-,CSGGGRAGELFF,TGCAGCGGCGGGGGGCGGGCCGGGGAGCTGTTTTTT
14,TRBJ2-2,TRBV10-3,TRBD2,-,CATRAGANTGELFF,TGTGCCACCAGAGCGGGGGCAAACACCGGGGAGCTGTTTTTT
12,TRBJ2-7,TRBV7-9,-,-,CAAGNSPYEQYF,TGTGCCGCGGGCAATTCCCCCTACGAGCAGTACTTC
13,TRBJ2-7,TRBV12-3/TRBV12-4,-,many,CASSQLTGAEQYF,TGTGCCAGCAGTCAACTAACGGGGGCCGAGCAGTACTTC
14,TRBJ2-7,TRBV28,-,many,CASSLIQGRHEQYF,TGTGCCAGCAGTTTAATACAGGGGAGGCACGAGCAGTACTTC
15,TRBJ1-5,TRBV19,-,few,CASTFYTGPGQPQHF,TGTGCCAGTACCTTTTATACAGGTCCGGGTCAGCCCCAGCATTTT
17,TRBJ2-1,TRBV5-1,TRBD2,few,CASSLEAGLAGRNEQFF,TGCGCCAGCAGCTTAGAGGCGGGACTAGCGGGACGGAATGAGCAGTTCTTC
14,TRBJ1-6,TRBV7-9,-,many,CASSLVLGDSPLHF,TGTGCCAGCAGCTTAGTACTGGGAGATTCACCCCTCCACTTT
15,TRBJ2-7,TRBV20-1,-,many,CSALSTGTYNYEQYF,TGCAGTGCTTTGTCTACCGGGACTTACAACTACGAGCAGTACTTC
16,TRBJ2-1,TRBV20-1,TRBD2,few,CSAPRPLAGGWDEQFF,TGCAGTGCTCCCAGGCCCCTAGCGGGGGGGTGGGATGAGCAGTTCTTC
15,TRBJ1-5,TRBV28,-,many,CASSSPGFSNQPQHF,TGTGCCAGCAGTTCCCCCGGGTTTAGCAATCAGCCCCAGCATTTT
15,TRBJ1-5,TRBV19,-,-,CASSVVVVSNQPQHF,TGTGCCAGTAGTGTAGTTGTGGTTAGCAATCAGCCCCAGCATTTT
14,TRBJ1-2,TRBV24-1,-,many,CATSSRVENYGYTF,TGTGCCACCAGTTCTCGGGTTGAGAACTATGGCTACACCTTC
16,TRBJ1-2,TRBV2,-,-,CASSETREGYGYGYTF,TGTGCCAGCAGTGAAACCCGGGAGGGGTACGGTTATGGCTACACCTTC
15,TRBJ1-1,TRBV20-1,TRBD1,-,CSAASNRGEGTEAFF,TGCAGTGCCGCCTCCAACAGGGGGGAGGGCACTGAAGCTTTCTTT
13,TRBJ2-3,TRBV3-1,TRBD2,many,CASSQSSGDTQYF,TGTGCCAGCAGCCAATCTAGCGGAGATACGCAGTATTTT
14,TRBJ2-1,TRBV4-2,-,few,CASSQGPPAVEQFF,TGTGCCAGCAGCCAAGGCCCCCCCGCCGTCGAGCAGTTCTTC
14,TRBJ2-5,TRBV12-3/TRBV12-4,TRBD1,many,CASSFRQGLGTQYF,TGTGCCAGCAGTTTCCGACAGGGCCTGGGGACCCAGTACTTC
18,TRBJ2-7,TRBV28,TRBD1,many,CASSIGTGISVLVYEQYF,TGTGCCAGCAGTATAGGGACAGGGATTAGTGTACTAGTTTACGAGCAGTACTTC
15,TRBJ1-5,TRBV19,-,-,CASSIRTVGEDPQHF,TGTGCCAGTAGTATACGGACAGTTGGGGAGGATCCCCAGCATTTT
14,TRBJ1-5,TRBV5-1,TRBD1,many,CASSSQGGNQPQHF,TGCGCCAGCAGCTCACAGGGGGGCAATCAGCCCCAGCATTTT
15,TRBJ2-5,TRBV20-1,-,-,CSARGAGGYQETQYF,TGCAGTGCTAGGGGAGCAGGGGGGTACCAAGAGACCCAGTACTTC
18,TRBJ2-5,TRBV7-2,TRBD2,few,CASSLVQLAGRHQETQYF,TGTGCCAGCAGCTTAGTTCAACTAGCGGGGCGTCACCAAGAGACCCAGTACTTC
15,TRBJ2-1,TRBV5-1,-,many,CASSLGGGSYNEQFF,TGTGCCAGCAGCTTAGGGGGAGGCTCCTACAATGAGCAGTTCTTC
16,TRBJ2-7,TRBV9,TRBD1,few,CASSVHGTGYIYEQYF,TGTGCCAGCAGCGTCCACGGGACAGGGTATATCTACGAGCAGTACTTC
17,TRBJ2-1,TRBV12-3/TRBV12-4,TRBD2,many,CASSFRTLAATYNEQFF,TGTGCCAGCAGTTTCCGTACCCTAGCGGCAACCTACAATGAGCAGTTCTTC
14,TRBJ2-7,TRBV19,TRBD1,few,CASSSGTVTYEQYF,TGTGCCAGTAGCTCCGGGACAGTTACGTACGAGCAGTACTTC
12,TRBJ2-2,TRBV2,-,many,CASGYRAGELFF,TGTGCCAGCGGCTACAGGGCCGGGGAGCTGTTTTTT
15,TRBJ1-6,TRBV6-6,-,few,CASSYSDPLNSPLHF,TGTGCCAGCAGTTACTCGGACCCACTAAATTCACCCCTCCACTTT
14,TRBJ1-1,TRBV7-8,-,many,CASSLGAGTTEAFF,TGTGCCAGCAGCTTAGGGGCAGGTACCACTGAAGCTTTCTTT
14,TRBJ1-1,TRBV3-1,-,many,CASSLPTGNTEAFF,TGTGCCAGCAGCCTTCCGACAGGGAACACTGAAGCTTTCTTT
14,TRBJ1-3,TRBV12-3/TRBV12-4,-,many,CASSSRTAGNTIYF,TGTGCCAGCAGTTCCAGGACAGCAGGAAACACCATATATTTT
15,TRBJ1-5,TRBV12-3/TRBV12-4,-,-,CASSSRLFPNQPQHF,TGTGCCAGCAGCTCCCGTCTATTCCCCAATCAGCCCCAGCATTTT
15,TRBJ1-2,TRBV20-1,TRBD1,many,CSARDPETGTYGYTF,TGCAGTGCTAGAGATCCAGAGACAGGGACTTATGGCTACACCTTC
15,TRBJ2-1,TRBV7-2,TRBD1,-,CASSGWTGMGNEQFF,TGTGCCAGCAGCGGATGGACAGGGATGGGGAATGAGCAGTTCTTC
14,TRBJ1-5,TRBV3-1,-,many,CASSPRDSNQPQHF,TGTGCCAGCAGCCCCAGAGATAGCAATCAGCCCCAGCATTTT